The text below deals with one TCR beta chain. This specimen belongs to a study of blood T cell repertoires in COVID-19. Trimming shortened V by 7 bases and J by 8 bases, and 9 bases separated the two germline ends. The CDR3 sequence is 10 residues long. CDR1 is SQVTM and CDR2 is ANQGSEA in the germline V gene. Donors of Cohort 3 who recovered were those that had two negative PCRs, clearance, or symptom resolution. Per the original methods: Researchers report that nucleated cell counts were estimated from reference gene primer amplification. Clones were read by immunoSEQ multiplex PCR, and TCRdb kept only the in-frame ones, dropping some. From that table come the V and J calls and clone size; the DNA was used to work out D and trimming. The table lists about 300,000 clones, 70% to 90% of them singletons, with more than 2% in the top ten.

Sequencing was done on a sample of PBMCs or T cells enriched from blood (not recorded which). The rearrangement joins TRBV29-1 to TRBJ2-1; D gene ambiguous. The TCR was taken from a man aged 25 to 45 who had recovered from COVID-19. CDR3: CSGGLYEQFF. CDR3 nucleotide sequence: TGCAGCGGGGGTCTCTATGAGCAGTTCTTC.